The rows below give T cell receptor beta chains drawn from one sample of a study of blood T cells in healthy people across ages. From the 5' RACE reads, TCRdb called clonotypes with MiXCR, one entry per CDR3 protein. The data hold about 1,500,000 distinct CDR3 sequences, with 35% to 45% observed a single time. Sequenced input: blood. The origin of the receptors is a woman aged 18 to 35 in good health. The CDR3 runs from the conserved cysteine through the conserved F or W. A D gene is named only where the DNA matches it firmly. Expanded clones are given a class, and other clones once, few, many or no size at all.

>.|TRBJ1-2|.|TRBV9
TGTGCCAGCAGCGTAGACGAGAGCCACTATGGCTACACCTTC
CASSVDESHYGYTF
>.|TRBJ1-1|.|TRBV5-1
TGCGCCAGCAGCTTCGAGGGGAGCACTGAAGCTTTCTTT
CASSFEGSTEAFF
>.|TRBJ2-3|TRBD1|TRBV10-3
TGTGCCATCAGTGACGATCAGGGGGCAGATACGCAGTATTTT
CAISDDQGADTQYF
>few|TRBJ1-2|TRBD1|TRBV29-1
TGCAGCGTGACAGGGGTGAGCTACACCTTC
CSVTGVSYTF
>.|TRBJ1-5|.|TRBV12-3/TRBV12-4
TGTGCCAGCAGCCCGCGTACCGGATGGAGCAATCAGCCCCAGCATTTT
CASSPRTGWSNQPQHF
>.|TRBJ1-2|TRBD1|TRBV6-1
TGTGCCAGCAGGCTTTCGGTGGGACAGGGAGATATAAGGGGCTACACCTTC
CASRLSVGQGDIRGYTF
>many|TRBJ2-3|TRBD1|TRBV27
TGTGCCAGCAGTTTATCGAGAGGTACAGGGGGCACAGATACGCAGTATTTT
CASSLSRGTGGTDTQYF
>.|TRBJ2-7|.|TRBV20-1
TGCAGTGCTAGAGCAGGTACTAGCACTTACGAGCAGTACTTC
CSARAGTSTYEQYF
>.|TRBJ1-1|TRBD1|TRBV4-1
TGCGCCAGCAGCCAAAGACAGGGGTACACTGAAGCTTTCTTT
CASSQRQGYTEAFF
>.|TRBJ2-3|.|TRBV29-1
TGCAGCGTCCCCTTTCCCACAGATACGCAGTATTTT
CSVPFPTDTQYF
>.|TRBJ2-7|.|TRBV5-1
TGCGCCAGCAGCTTGGGCTGGGTCTCCTACGAGCAGTACTTC
CASSLGWVSYEQYF
>few|TRBJ2-2|.|TRBV6-6
TGTGCCAGCAGCCGGGGATGGCCTACCGGGGAGCTGTTTTTT
CASSRGWPTGELFF
>.|TRBJ1-5|TRBD1|TRBV7-9
TGTGCCAGCAGCTTAGGGGACAGGGACAGGGGAAGTCATCAGCCCCAGCATTTT
CASSLGDRDRGSHQPQHF
>.|TRBJ2-7|.|TRBV20-1
TGCAGTGCTGCTACCGGGACTCCTGGAGAGCAGTACTTC
CSAATGTPGEQYF
>.|TRBJ2-2|TRBD2|TRBV20-1
TGCAGTGCTAGGACTAGCTATAACACCGGGGAGCTGTTTTTT
CSARTSYNTGELFF
>few|TRBJ2-3|TRBD2|TRBV13
TGTGCCAGCAGCTTTCTATTCGGACTAGGGGATGGGGATACGCAGTATTTT
CASSFLFGLGDGDTQYF
>.|TRBJ1-6|.|TRBV3-1
TGTGCCAGCAGCCAAGAAGCCTACCGTAATTCACCCCTCCACTTT
CASSQEAYRNSPLHF
>.|TRBJ2-4|.|TRBV7-2
TGTGCCAGCAGCCCCCTTGACGAAAACATTCAGTACTTC
CASSPLDENIQYF
>.|TRBJ1-2|.|TRBV6-1
TGTGCCAGCAGTCCATCCCCGGACTATGGCTACACCTTC
CASSPSPDYGYTF
>few|TRBJ2-6|TRBD1|TRBV29-1
TGCAGCGCGGCCGGGACAGCAAGCTCTGGGGCCAACGTCCTGACTTTC
CSAAGTASSGANVLTF
>few|TRBJ2-5|.|TRBV2
TGTGCCAGCAGGGGAGACAGAATCCCAGAGACCCAGTACTTC
CASRGDRIPETQYF
>many|TRBJ2-3|TRBD1|TRBV4-1
TGCGCCAGCAGCCAACGGACAGGGGGTTCCACAGATACGCAGTATTTT
CASSQRTGGSTDTQYF
>.|TRBJ1-5|.|TRBV7-9
TGTGCCAGCAGCCAAGGCTCCCCGATAGAACCCCAGCATTTT
CASSQGSPIEPQHF
>.|TRBJ2-3|TRBD2|TRBV6-1
TGTGCCAGCAGTGAACGACTACTAGCGAGCACAGATACGCAGTATTTT
CASSERLLASTDTQYF